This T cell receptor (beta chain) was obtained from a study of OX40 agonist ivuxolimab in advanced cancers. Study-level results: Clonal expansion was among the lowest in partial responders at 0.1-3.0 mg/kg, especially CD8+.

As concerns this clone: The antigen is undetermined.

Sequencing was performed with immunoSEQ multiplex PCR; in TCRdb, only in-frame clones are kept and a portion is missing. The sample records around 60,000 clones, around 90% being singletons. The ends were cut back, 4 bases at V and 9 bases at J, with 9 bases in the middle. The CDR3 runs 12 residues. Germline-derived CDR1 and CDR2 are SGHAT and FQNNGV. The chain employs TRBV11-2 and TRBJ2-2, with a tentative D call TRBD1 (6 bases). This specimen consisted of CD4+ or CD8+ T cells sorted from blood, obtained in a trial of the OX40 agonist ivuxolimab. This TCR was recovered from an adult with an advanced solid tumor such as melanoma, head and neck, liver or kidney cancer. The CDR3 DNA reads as TGTGCCAGCAGCTACAGGGTACGGGAGCTGTTTTTT. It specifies CASSYRVRELFF.